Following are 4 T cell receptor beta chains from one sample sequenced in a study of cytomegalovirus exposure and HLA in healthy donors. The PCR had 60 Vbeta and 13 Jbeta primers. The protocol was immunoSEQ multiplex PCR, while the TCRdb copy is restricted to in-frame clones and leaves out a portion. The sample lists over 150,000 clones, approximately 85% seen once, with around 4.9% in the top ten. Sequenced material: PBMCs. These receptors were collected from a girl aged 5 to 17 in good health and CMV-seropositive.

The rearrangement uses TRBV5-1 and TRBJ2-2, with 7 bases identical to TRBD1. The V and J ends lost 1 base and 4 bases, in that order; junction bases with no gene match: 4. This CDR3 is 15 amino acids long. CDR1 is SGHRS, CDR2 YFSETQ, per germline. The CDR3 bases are TGCGCCAGCAGCTTGTACCCAGGGGGCACCGGGGAGCTGTTTTTT. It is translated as CASSLYPGGTGELFF.

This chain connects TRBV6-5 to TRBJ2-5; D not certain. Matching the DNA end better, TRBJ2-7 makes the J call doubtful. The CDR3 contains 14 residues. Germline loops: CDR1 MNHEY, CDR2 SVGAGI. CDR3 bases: TGTGCCAGCAGTTACGCGCCGAGTTCCTACGAGCAGTACTTC. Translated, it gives CASSYAPSSYEQYF.

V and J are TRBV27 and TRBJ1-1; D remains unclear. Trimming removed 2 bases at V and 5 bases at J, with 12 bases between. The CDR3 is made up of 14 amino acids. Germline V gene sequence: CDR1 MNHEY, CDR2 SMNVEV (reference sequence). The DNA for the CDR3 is TGTGCCAGCAGTTTAAAGGGAGATTGGACTGAAGCTTTCTTT. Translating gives CASSLKGDWTEAFF.

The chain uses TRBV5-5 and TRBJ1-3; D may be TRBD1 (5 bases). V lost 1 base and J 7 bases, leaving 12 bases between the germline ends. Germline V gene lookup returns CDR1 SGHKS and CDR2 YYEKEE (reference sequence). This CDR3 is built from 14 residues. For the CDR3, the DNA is TGTGCCAGCAGCTTGCGGGGCGGGGGGAACACCATATATTTT. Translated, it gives CASSLRGGGNTIYF.